One sample yielded the 18 T cell receptor beta chains listed below, sequenced in a study of CD8+ T cells in alopecia areata. cDNA prepared by RNA extraction and subsequent reverse transcription served as the template for sequencing. Profiling relied on immunoSEQ multiplex PCR, and the TCRdb table lists in-frame clones only, not all of them. The table includes 95,000 to 100,000 clones, about 61% detected once. As to treatment: oral pan-JAK inhibitor, 5-10 mg twice daily. The sequenced sample was CD8+ T cells sorted from blood, obtained at approximately week 61, from a patient treated with tofacitinib. These receptors came from a human donor with alopecia areata.

The chain's CDR3 is CASSLGPVGGFTDTQYF. The CDR3 DNA is TGTGCCAGCAGCTTAGGCCCTGTGGGGGGGTTCACAGATACGCAGTATTTT. The chain links TRBV13 to TRBJ2-3, with TRBD2 matching 7 bases. The CDR3 extends over 17 amino acids. The V segment lost 0 bases and the J segment 2 bases; nucleotides outside the gene matches: 8. The V gene's germline CDR1 is PRHDT and CDR2 FYEKMQ (reference sequence).

The chain carries TRBV5-4 and TRBJ2-1; a possible D gene is TRBD1 (6 bases). V was trimmed by 2 bases and J by 7 bases, leaving 7 bases between them. CDR1 and CDR2 from the germline V gene are SGHNT and YYREEE (reference sequence). This CDR3 has 12 amino acids. CDR3 sequence (DNA): TGTGCCAGCAGCTTACAGGGTAATGAGCAGTTCTTC. This gives the protein CASSLQGNEQFF.

The chain joins TRBV7-9 to TRBJ2-3; D possibly corresponds to TRBD1 (6 bases). CDR1 and CDR2 from the germline V gene are SEHNR and FQNEAQ (reference sequence). Trimming removed 5 bases at V and 2 bases at J, with 14 bases between. CDR3 length equals 15 residues. CDR3 DNA: TGTGCCAGCAGCCCCACACAGGGTTACACAGATACGCAGTATTTT. Protein product: CASSPTQGYTDTQYF.

This clone occurred a few times. The V and J genes are TRBV30 and TRBJ1-2; 7 nucleotides align to TRBD1. V was pared by 4 bases and J by 3 bases, with 5 bases of the junction left unmatched. The germline V gene encodes CDR1 GTSNPN and CDR2 SVGIG (reference sequence). This CDR3 comprises 13 residues. The CDR3 DNA follows: TGTGCCTGGAATCCGGGACAGTACTATGGCTACACCTTC. Its translation is CAWNPGQYYGYTF.

The chain employs TRBV12-5 and TRBJ2-1, with D tentatively TRBD1 (5 bases). Per the germline V gene, CDR1 is LGHNT and CDR2 is FRNRAP. CDR3 length equals 14 residues. Trimming removed 1 base at V and 4 bases at J, with 8 bases between. The CDR3 loop reads CASGLGQRYNEQFF. CDR3 in DNA: TGTGCTAGTGGTTTGGGACAGAGATACAATGAGCAGTTCTTC.

The table lists this clone with a few counts. V and J are TRBV12-5 and TRBJ2-7, with 10 nucleotides matching TRBD2. Looked up from germline, CDR1 is LGHNT and CDR2 is FRNRAP. V shed 6 bases, J shed 2 bases, and the junction held 4 bases outside the gene matches. CDR3 length: 14 amino acids. The CDR3 coding sequence is TGTGCTAGTGGGGCCGGGACTAGCGCCTACGAGCAGTACTTC. Amino acids: CASGAGTSAYEQYF.

Only a few counts were recorded for this clone. The chain combines TRBV29-1 with TRBJ1-2; D gene uncertain. In germline, CDR1 is SQVTM, CDR2 ANQGSEA. This CDR3 spans 13 amino acids. Trimming stripped 1 base from V and 8 bases from J, with 14 bases between. In DNA form, the CDR3 reads TGCAGCGTTGAAGGGGCGATGACGGAGGGCTACACCTTC. Its translation: CSVEGAMTEGYTF.

The rearrangement links TRBV5-6 to TRBJ2-3; 10 nucleotides agree with TRBD2. With V trimmed by 0 bases and J by 3 bases, 1 base remained unmatched. In germline, CDR1 is SGHDT, CDR2 YYEEEE. The CDR3 sequence is 15 residues long. The CDR3 DNA reads as TGTGCCAGCAGCTTGGCGGGACTAGCGACAGATACGCAGTATTTT. Translation: CASSLAGLATDTQYF.

V gene TRBV6-5 combines with J gene TRBJ2-1; the D gene could be TRBD1 or TRBD2 (6 bases each). Trimming left V 0 bases short and J 8 bases short, with 11 bases between. CDR1 is MNHEY, CDR2 SVGAGI, per germline. The CDR3 covers 14 residues. The CDR3 spells CASSYSRGADEQFF. In DNA, the CDR3 is TGTGCCAGCAGTTACTCGAGGGGGGCAGATGAGCAGTTCTTC.

In this sample, this clone turned up a few times. This rearrangement joins TRBV5-6 to TRBJ2-7; the D call may be TRBD1 or TRBD2 (6 bases each). CDR3 length equals 14 residues. Germline V CDR1 and CDR2: SGHDT, YYEEEE. V lost 5 bases to trimming and J lost 4 bases, with 16 bases between them. This chain's CDR3 is CASSTGGQVYEQYF. The CDR3 DNA reads as TGTGCCAGCAGTACCGGGGGACAAGTATACGAGCAGTACTTC.

The J gene is TRBJ2-1, the V gene TRBV11-2; 10 bases map to TRBD1. V was pared by 5 bases and J by 3 bases, with 4 bases of the junction left unmatched. The CDR3 is 15 residues long. CDR1 is SGHAT, CDR2 FQNNGV, per germline. CDR3 loop: CASSPGTGDYNEQFF. The CDR3 DNA reads TGTGCCAGCAGCCCGGGGACAGGGGACTACAATGAGCAGTTCTTC.

The gene calls are TRBV7-9 and TRBJ1-1; TRBD1 agrees at 9 bases. Germline loops: CDR1 SEHNR, CDR2 FQNEAQ (reference sequence). V was pared by 1 base and J by 4 bases, with 7 bases of the junction left unmatched. The CDR3 extends over 16 amino acids. DNA of the CDR3: TGTGCCAGCAGCTTAGTTGGACAGGGGATAGGCACTGAAGCTTTCTTT. Its protein product is CASSLVGQGIGTEAFF.

The sample holds a few counts of this clone. The V and J genes are TRBV13 and TRBJ2-7; no reliable D call. The germline V gene has CDR1 PRHDT and CDR2 FYEKMQ (reference sequence). V was pared by 5 bases and J by 6 bases, with 14 bases between. This CDR3 region has 13 residues. CDR3: CASSLTLRGEQYF. The DNA for the CDR3 is TGTGCCAGCAGCCTAACACTACGTGGCGAGCAGTACTTC.

V and J are TRBV9 and TRBJ1-5, with 8 bases matching TRBD1. Looked up from germline, CDR1 is SGDLS and CDR2 is YYNGEE. V gave up 3 bases and J gave up 5 bases; unmatched junction bases: 7. The CDR3 covers 15 residues. CDR3 in amino acids: CASSAGQGGDQPQHF. The CDR3 nucleotides read TGTGCCAGCAGCGCAGGACAGGGCGGTGATCAGCCCCAGCATTTT. The full variable domain, in which reference TRBV9 and TRBJ1-5 provide the parts outside the CDR3, is DSGVTQTPKHLITATGQRVTLRCSPRSGDLSVYWYQQSLDQGLQFLIQYYNGEERAKGNILERFSAQQFPDLHSELNLSSLELGDSALYFCASSAGQGGDQPQHFGDGTRLSIL.

The V and J genes are TRBV10-3 and TRBJ2-3; 11 bases align to TRBD2. V shed 6 bases and J 2 bases; nucleotides not matched to a gene: 19. Germline V gives CDR1 ENHRY, CDR2 SYGVKD. CDR3 length equals 20 residues. CDR3 bases: TGTGCCATCAGGGACTTTGATGGGACTAGCGGAAATCTCTACACAGATACGCAGTATTTT. It codes for CAIRDFDGTSGNLYTDTQYF.

V and J are TRBV29-1 and TRBJ1-1; D gene unclear. This CDR3 contains 10 residues. Germline V gives CDR1 SQVTM, CDR2 ANQGSEA. V dropped 7 bases and J dropped 5 bases, with 8 bases sitting between them. In DNA form, the CDR3 reads TGCAGCGCCGCCGCAACTGAAGCTTTCTTT. Amino acids: CSAAATEAFF.

The chain joins TRBV29-1 to TRBJ2-7; D possibly uses TRBD1 or TRBD2 (5 bases each). Germline V gene data show CDR1 as SQVTM and CDR2 as ANQGSEA. The V end was cut by 1 base, the J end by 6 bases, with 22 bases between. This CDR3 has 16 residues. The DNA of the CDR3 is TGCAGCGTTGAAGGAGGGGCCCAGGGTGGGAGAGGCGAGCAGTACTTC. The encoded protein is CSVEGGAQGGRGEQYF.

The chain combines TRBV29-1 with TRBJ1-2; D is possibly TRBD1 (6 bases). The germline V and J ends were trimmed by 7 bases and 8 bases, with 17 bases remaining between them. The CDR3 consists of 12 residues. CDR1 is SQVTM and CDR2 is ANQGSEA in the germline V gene. The CDR3 here is CSAPGHRGGYTF. DNA of the CDR3: TGCAGCGCCCCGGGACACCGTGGGGGCTACACCTTC.